This T cell receptor beta chain was identified in a study of T cell changes during pregnancy in multiple sclerosis. The V gene's germline CDR1 is ENHRY and CDR2 SYGVKD. The CDR3 consists of 15 residues. After removal of 3 bases from V and 5 bases from J, the junction contained 6 bases not matched to a gene. The protocol was immunoSEQ multiplex PCR, while the TCRdb copy is restricted to in-frame clones and leaves out a portion. The sample records about 40,000 clones, 88% being singletons. The V gene is TRBV10-3, the J gene TRBJ1-2, with 10 bases identical to TRBD1. The specimen comprised peripheral blood, sampled in the first trimester of pregnancy. The clonotype originates from a female donor in good health, enrolled as a control in a pregnancy study. The CDR3 protein is CAISDRQGAVYGYTF. The CDR3 DNA reads TGTGCCATCAGTGACAGACAGGGGGCGGTATATGGCTACACCTTC.